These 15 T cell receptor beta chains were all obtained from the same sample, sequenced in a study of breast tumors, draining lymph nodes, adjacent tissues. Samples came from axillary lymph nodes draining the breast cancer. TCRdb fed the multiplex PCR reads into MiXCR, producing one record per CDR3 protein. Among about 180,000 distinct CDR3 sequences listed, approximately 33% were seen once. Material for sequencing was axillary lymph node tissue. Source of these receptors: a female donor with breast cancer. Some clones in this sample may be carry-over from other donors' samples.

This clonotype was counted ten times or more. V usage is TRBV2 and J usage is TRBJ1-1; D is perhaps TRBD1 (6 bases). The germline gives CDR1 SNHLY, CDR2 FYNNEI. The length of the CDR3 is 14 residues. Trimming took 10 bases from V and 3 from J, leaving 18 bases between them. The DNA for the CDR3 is TGTGCCATCTCCCTAGGGGGGGCGCACACTGAAGCTTTCTTT. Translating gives CAISLGGAHTEAFF.

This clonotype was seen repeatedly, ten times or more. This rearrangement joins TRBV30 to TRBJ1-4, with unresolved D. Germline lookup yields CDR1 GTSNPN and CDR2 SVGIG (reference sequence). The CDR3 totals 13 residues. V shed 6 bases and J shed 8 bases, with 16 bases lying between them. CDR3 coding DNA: TGTGCCTGCGACCGGGCTTTTGGCGAAAAACTGTTTTTT. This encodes CACDRAFGEKLFF.

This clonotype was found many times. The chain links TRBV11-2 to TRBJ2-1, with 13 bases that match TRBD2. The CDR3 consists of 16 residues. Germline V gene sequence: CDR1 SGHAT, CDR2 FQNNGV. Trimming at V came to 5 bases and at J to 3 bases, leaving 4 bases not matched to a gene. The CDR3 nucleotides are TGTGCCAGCAGCCCTGGGACTAGCGGGATCTACAATGAGCAGTTCTTC. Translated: CASSPGTSGIYNEQFF.

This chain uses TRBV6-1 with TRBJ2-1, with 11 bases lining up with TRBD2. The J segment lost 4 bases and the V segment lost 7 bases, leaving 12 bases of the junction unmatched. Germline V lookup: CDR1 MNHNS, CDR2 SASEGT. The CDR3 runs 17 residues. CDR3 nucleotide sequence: TGTGCCAGCATTCAGGGGCTAGCGGGGGGTTCTTACAATGAGCAGTTCTTC. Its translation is CASIQGLAGGSYNEQFF.

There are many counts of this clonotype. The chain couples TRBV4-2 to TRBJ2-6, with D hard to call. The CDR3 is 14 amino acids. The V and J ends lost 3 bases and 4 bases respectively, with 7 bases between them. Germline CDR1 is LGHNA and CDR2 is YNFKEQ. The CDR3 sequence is CASSQSRGANVLTF. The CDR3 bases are TGTGCCAGCAGCCAGAGTAGGGGGGCCAACGTCCTGACTTTC.

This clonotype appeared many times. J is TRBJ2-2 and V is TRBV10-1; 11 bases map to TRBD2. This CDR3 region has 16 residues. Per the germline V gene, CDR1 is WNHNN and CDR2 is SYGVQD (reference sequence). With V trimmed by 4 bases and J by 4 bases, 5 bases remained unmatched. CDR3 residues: CASSALAGGTTGELFF. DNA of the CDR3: TGCGCCAGCAGTGCTCTAGCGGGAGGAACCACCGGGGAGCTGTTTTTT.

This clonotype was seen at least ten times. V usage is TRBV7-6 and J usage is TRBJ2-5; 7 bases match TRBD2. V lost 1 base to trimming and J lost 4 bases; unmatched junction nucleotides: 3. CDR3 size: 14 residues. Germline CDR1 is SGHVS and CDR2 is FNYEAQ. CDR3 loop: CASSLVSGGETQYF. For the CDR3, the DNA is TGTGCCAGCAGCTTAGTTTCGGGGGGAGAGACCCAGTACTTC.

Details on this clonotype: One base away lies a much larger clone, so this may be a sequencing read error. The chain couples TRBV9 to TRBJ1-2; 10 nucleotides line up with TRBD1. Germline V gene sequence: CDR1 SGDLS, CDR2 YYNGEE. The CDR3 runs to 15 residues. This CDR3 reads CASSGEDRGDYGSTF. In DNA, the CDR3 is TGTGCCAGCAGCGGGGAGGACAGGGGGGACTATGGCTCCACCTTC.

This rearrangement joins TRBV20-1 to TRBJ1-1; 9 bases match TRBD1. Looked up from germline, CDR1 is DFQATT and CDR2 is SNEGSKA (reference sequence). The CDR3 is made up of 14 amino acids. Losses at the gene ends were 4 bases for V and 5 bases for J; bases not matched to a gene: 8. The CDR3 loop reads CSATGQGRRTEAFF. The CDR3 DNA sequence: TGCAGTGCTACAGGACAGGGGAGGAGGACTGAAGCTTTCTTT.

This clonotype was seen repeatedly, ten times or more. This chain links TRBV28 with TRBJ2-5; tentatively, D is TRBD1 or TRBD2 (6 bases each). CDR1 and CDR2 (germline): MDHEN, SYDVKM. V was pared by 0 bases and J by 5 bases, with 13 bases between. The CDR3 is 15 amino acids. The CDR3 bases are TGTGCCAGCAGTTTATGGGAGGGAAGGGGGGAGACCCAGTACTTC. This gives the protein CASSLWEGRGETQYF.

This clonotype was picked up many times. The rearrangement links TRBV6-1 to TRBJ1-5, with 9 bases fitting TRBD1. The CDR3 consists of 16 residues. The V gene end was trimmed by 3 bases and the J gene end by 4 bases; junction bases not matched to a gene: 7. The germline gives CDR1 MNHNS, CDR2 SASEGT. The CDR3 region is CASSDRWGQGNQPQHF. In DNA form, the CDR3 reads TGTGCCAGCAGTGACCGATGGGGACAGGGAAATCAGCCCCAGCATTTT.

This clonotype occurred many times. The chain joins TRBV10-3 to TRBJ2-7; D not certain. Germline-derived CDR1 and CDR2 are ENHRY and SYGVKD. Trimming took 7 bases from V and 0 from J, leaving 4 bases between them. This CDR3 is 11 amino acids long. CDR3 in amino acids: CAIKNSYEQYF. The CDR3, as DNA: TGTGCCATCAAAAACTCCTACGAGCAGTACTTC.

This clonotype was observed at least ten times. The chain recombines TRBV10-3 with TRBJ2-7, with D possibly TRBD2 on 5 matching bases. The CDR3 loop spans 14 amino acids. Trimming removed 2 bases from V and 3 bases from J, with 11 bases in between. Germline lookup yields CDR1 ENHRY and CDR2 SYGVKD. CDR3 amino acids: CAISEGLLNYEQYF. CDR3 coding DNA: TGTGCCATCAGTGAGGGACTTCTTAACTACGAGCAGTACTTC.

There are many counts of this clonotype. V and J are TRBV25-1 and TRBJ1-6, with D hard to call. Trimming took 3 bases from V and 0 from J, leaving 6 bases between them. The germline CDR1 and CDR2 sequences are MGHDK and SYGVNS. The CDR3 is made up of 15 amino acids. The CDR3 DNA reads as TGTGCCAGCAGTGACCGGAGCTCCTATAATTCACCCCTCCACTTT. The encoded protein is CASSDRSSYNSPLHF.

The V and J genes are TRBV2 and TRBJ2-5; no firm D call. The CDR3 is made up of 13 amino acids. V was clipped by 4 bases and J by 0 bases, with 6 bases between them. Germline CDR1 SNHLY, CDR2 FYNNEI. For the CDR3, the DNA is TGTGCCAGCAGTGTTAGGTACCAAGAGACCCAGTACTTC. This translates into CASSVRYQETQYF.